One T cell receptor (beta chain) is described in this entry. Its antigen is unknown. Nothing much larger sits one base from this clone, and base qualities are not available. In total, 600 or so healthy bone marrow donors made up the cohort. At the time of sampling, all cohort members were nominally healthy, though unrecorded immune exposures were likely present. The donor tested CMV seronegative and was one of the 352 seronegative cohort members. Every donor gave a peripheral blood sample, and the peripheral blood mononuclear cells from that sample were used for TCR beta sequencing. Genomic DNA was extracted from the blood cell samples with the Qiagen DNeasy Blood Extraction Kit. The germline V gene (reference sequence) supplies CDR1 LNHDA and CDR2 SQIVND. The CDR3, cysteine through phenylalanine, is 14 amino acids long. The DNA shown is the 42-base CDR3, in frame from base 1. Ends trimmed: V by 4 bases, J by 13 bases; bases unmatched to a gene: 16.

This entry comes from a study of cytomegalovirus exposure and HLA in healthy donors (dated by TCRdb to about 2017). About the investigation overall: An earlier analysis of several hundred of the donors reported 250 to 300 Gb of sequence data and around 110 million unique TCR beta sequences obtained from some 170 million T cells. The study used immunosequencing to profile the T cell repertoires of 600 to 850 subjects and linked those repertoires to cytomegalovirus serostatus. A later analysis re-examined previously published TCR beta repertoires from roughly 650 donors and added high-resolution HLA genotyping to investigate patterns of TCR occurrence. High-throughput TCR immunosequencing, statistical association of individual TCRs with disease status, and machine learning were combined to predict cytomegalovirus infection status. A later genetic analysis took genome-wide SNP genotypes for about 55% of the roughly 670 donors and used that subset as a discovery cohort. The number of donors typed differed by locus, with 629-630 for A, B, C, DRB1 and DQB1, around 560 for DQA1, approximately 580 for DPA1, and approximately 470 for DPB1. Every discovery cohort repertoire had been produced on one sequencing platform. An early release that covered more than 550 HLA-typed donors contained approximately 300 gigabases of sequencing data and 75 million to 100 million unique TCR sequences. On average, around 230,000 unique TCR beta nucleotide sequences were sequenced per donor among 398 genotyped donors of the cohort, with 15% to 20% of those sequences being non-productive. Donor age, sex, ethnicity and CMV serostatus were compiled alongside the repertoire data. The genetic ancestry cluster associated with self-reported Caucasian donors included over 65% of the 398 genotyped donors. Because of strong linkage in the cohort, roughly five DR-DQ haplotypes were treated as single units for association and clustering. The study aimed to test whether signatures of past pathogen exposure could be identified by cataloging public T cell receptors. An earlier analysis of about 600 of the donors used high-throughput TCR beta sequencing to judge whether each TCR beta V gene segment behaved as functional or pseudogenic. Besides the first cohort of approximately 670 subjects, a separate validation cohort made up of roughly 120 different subjects was used. Class I and class II HLA loci were covered by the typing at four-digit resolution. Rather than using new phenotypic data, the later analysis identified candidate immune exposures from TCR beta sequences and from how often those sequences occurred across donors. The research as a whole found: In a later analysis, several top co-occurrence clusters were reported to appear linked to parvovirus B19, influenza, CMV and Epstein-Barr virus. According to a later analysis, TCR association rates differed among HLA loci, with DRB1 alleles showing the most associated TCRs and HLA-C alleles showing the fewest. In both the original and validation cohorts, the classifier was reported to diagnose cytomegalovirus status with high specificity and sensitivity. Presence/absence analyses assumed roughly uniform sequencing depth across donors, an assumption that may not hold. Linkage disequilibrium might explain the correlated functional status among segregating V segments, but an unknown experimental factor could not be excluded. The authors suggested that the approach could potentially be extended to other disease states and immunological phenotypes. In a later analysis, around 15,000 TCR beta sequences were associated with specific HLA alleles at a false discovery rate of 0.05. Assigning TCR associations to individual alleles was difficult when HLA alleles, especially DR and DQ, strongly co-occurred. In a later genetic analysis, fewer N-insertions in productive TCRs were reported among donors in an Asian-associated ancestry cluster than the roughly 700-donor mean. Only TCR beta chains were sequenced in this cohort, and the absence of alpha or paired-chain data limited detectable features. In a later genetic analysis, a missense DCLRE1C variant was associated with V-gene and J-gene trimming of TCR beta chains, and the association was replicated in an independent cohort. Most TCR sequences were observed very rarely across donors, whereas some public TCRs were present in many individuals. In an earlier analysis of about 540 of the donors, most TCR beta V segments were observed in productive rearrangements about 87% or about 30% of the time, broadly matching IMGT annotations. HLA typing was unavailable for some donors at each locus, so association tests used only the typed subset. A further reported finding was that TCR beta sequences accurately predicted the HLA-A and HLA-B alleles for most subjects in the first cohort. In the study, 150 to 200 TCR beta chains were listed as associated with cytomegalovirus. A cluster of highly shared sequence variants was judged likely to represent a technical artifact of the sequencing pipeline. Some IMGT-functional V segments, including TRBV6-2 and TRBV6-3, could not be distinguished by the 87-base-pair reads and were therefore excluded. According to a later analysis, most CMV-associated TCR beta chains appeared to be HLA-restricted, and the HLA associations seemed to be driven largely by CMV exposure. For the cohort, immune exposure information was limited to CMV serostatus. A few of the identified cytomegalovirus-associated TCR beta chains were confirmed in vitro to be specific for cytomegalovirus antigens. Because counts were too low, roughly 18 rarely observed V segments, including chromosome 9 orphons, were left out of the earlier analysis of a few hundred of the donors. In a later analysis, HLA-associated TCR beta chains showed more clonal expansion and lower generation probabilities than non-associated chains that were equally common.

Library prep was done by the immunoSEQ multiplex PCR assay. For the multiplex PCR, a mixture combining 60 forward primers for TCR Vbeta segments and 13 reverse primers for TCR Jbeta segments was used. Amplification of the CDR3 region of rearranged TCR beta genes was performed with a multiplex PCR assay on genomic DNA. Amplified TCR beta libraries were sequenced as 87-base-pair reads on the Illumina HiSeq System. The original methods were these. A later analysis counted around 72 million unique TCR beta chains across the 500 to 850 repertoires, and roughly 9.9 million of these chains were shared by at least two donors. To remove PCR and sequencing errors, raw reads were error-corrected and collapsed into unique sequences using a nearest-neighbor algorithm that merged closely related sequences. Alignment of CDR3 sequences to IMGT reference sequences was used to assign V, D and J gene segments. Each retained sequence needed at least a six-nucleotide match to both a V gene segment and a J gene segment. A rearrangement was called productive if the CDR3 had no stop codons and remained in frame with V and J, and every other rearrangement was called non-productive. Following IMGT convention, CDR3 was defined as the stretch from the second conserved V-encoded cysteine to the conserved J-encoded phenylalanine. The earlier analysis of around 640 of the donors excluded sequences that lacked an unambiguous match to a single V gene segment. An earlier analysis of some 500 of the donors classified V segments as functional when productive rearrangements were above 56.7% and as segregating when the standard deviation between donors was above 5%. A statistical classification framework was built for diagnosing cytomegalovirus status from the catalog of TCR beta chain sequences. In a later analysis, TCR nucleotide sequences were compared against IMGT/GENE-DB human TR gene sequences so that V and J genes could be assigned. In a later analysis, CDR3 sequences and most-parsimonious VDJ recombination scenarios were assigned using the TCRdist pipeline. In a later analysis, each TCR beta chain was defined by its CDR3 amino acid sequence together with its V-gene family, and reads lacking a unique V-gene family were excluded. A later analysis removed several hundred highly shared, low-generation-probability nucleotide sequences to deal with suspected cross-contamination and a sequencing artifact. A later analysis calculated a clonal expansion index for each public chain from normalized within-repertoire ranks of inferred template counts. Generation probabilities in a later analysis came from a VDJ recombination model fitted to out-of-frame rearrangements, and those results were checked against IGoR. Hypergeometric tests were used in a later analysis to score TCR-TCR, TCR-HLA and TCR-CMV co-occurrence, with a repertoire-size bias correction applied to the TCR pairs. False discovery rates were estimated in a later analysis by permuting HLA or CMV assignments 20 times. In a later analysis, co-occurring TCRs were grouped using DBSCAN, with TCRdist sequence similarity added in when clustering inside HLA-allele-positive subsets. Repertoires with fewer than 30,000 or more than 120,000 public chains were left out of co-occurrence clustering, as were four to six repertoires with anomalous nucleotide sharing. In TCRdb, the immuneACCESS table is reduced to in-frame sequences with V and J assigned. These tables do not hold every clone; where another copy was compared, an unresolved V gene accounts for under half, and the others remain unexplained. The D gene and trimming were derived from the DNA, and the V and J assignments and clone size from that table. The sample has around 120,000 clones on record, more than 70% of them singletons. The ten largest account for approximately 0.24% of the sample.

This sequence uses TRBV19 and TRBJ2-7; 7 bases in between match TRBD2. The sequenced sample consisted of PBMCs. This TCR was recovered from a man aged 50 or older in good health and CMV-seronegative. The nucleotides read TGTGCCAGTAGTAAGAGTGCGGGGGATCCGAGGGATTACTTC. It specifies CASSKSAGDPRDYF.